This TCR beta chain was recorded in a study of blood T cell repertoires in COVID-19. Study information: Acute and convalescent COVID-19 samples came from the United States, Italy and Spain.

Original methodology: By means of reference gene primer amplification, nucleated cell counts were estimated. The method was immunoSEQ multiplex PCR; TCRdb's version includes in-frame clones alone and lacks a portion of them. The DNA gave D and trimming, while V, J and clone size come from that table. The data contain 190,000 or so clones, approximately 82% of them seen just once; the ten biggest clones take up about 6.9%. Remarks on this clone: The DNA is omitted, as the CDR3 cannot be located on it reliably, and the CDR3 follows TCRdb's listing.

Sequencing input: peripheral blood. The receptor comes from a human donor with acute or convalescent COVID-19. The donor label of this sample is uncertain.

The CDR3 region is CASSSSGWRDNEQFF. This chain connects TRBV28 to TRBJ2-1; no check of the table's D call, TRBD2, against the DNA was made. Germline assignment: CDR1 MDHEN and CDR2 SYDVKM. Counting both end residues, the CDR3 totals 15 amino acids.